Listed below are T cell receptor beta chains from one sample, sequenced in a study of T cells in Graves' hyperthyroidism and ophthalmopathy. One entry per CDR3 protein results from TCRdb running MiXCR on the multiplex PCR reads. The table shows 530,000 or so distinct CDR3 sequences, with approximately 17% occurring only once. The sample was blood. Receptors originate from a woman under 30 with Graves' ophthalmopathy. Each CDR3 is given with its conserved first and last residue. A D gene is named only where the DNA matches it firmly. Only some rows state a clone size, as once, few, many or a class for expanded clones.

J: TRBJ2-3; size: -; D: -; V: TRBV4-2; DNA: TGTGCCAGCAGCCAAGATTTACCCGGCAGGGTGGACACAGATACGCAGTATTTT; CDR3: CASSQDLPGRVDTDTQYF
J: TRBJ2-4; size: few; D: -; V: TRBV19; DNA: TGTGCCAGTAGTACAATTGGTAGTAGAAACATTCAGTACTTC; CDR3: CASSTIGSRNIQYF
J: TRBJ2-3; size: few; D: TRBD1; V: TRBV6-1; DNA: TGTGCCAGCAGTGTAGGACAGGGGTCGAATACGCAGTATTTT; CDR3: CASSVGQGSNTQYF
J: TRBJ2-3; size: -; D: -; V: TRBV7-9; DNA: TGTGCCAGCGAGAGGGGGGGCACAGATACGCAGTATTTT; CDR3: CASERGGTDTQYF
J: TRBJ1-1; size: many; D: TRBD1; V: TRBV18; DNA: TGTGCCAGCTCACAACAGGGGGCTACTGAAGCTTTCTTT; CDR3: CASSQQGATEAFF
J: TRBJ2-1; size: few; D: TRBD2; V: TRBV6-2/TRBV6-3; DNA: TGTGCCAGCAGTCCACCGACTAGCGGGAGGATCACCTACAATGAGCAGTTCTTC; CDR3: CASSPPTSGRITYNEQFF
J: TRBJ2-7; size: few; D: TRBD2; V: TRBV7-9; DNA: TGTGCCAGCACAGGATGGATAGGACTAGCGGGAGGACGCTACGAGCAGTACTTC; CDR3: CASTGWIGLAGGRYEQYF
J: TRBJ1-1; size: many; D: -; V: TRBV12-3/TRBV12-4; DNA: TGTGCCAGCAGTTTAATGGGCATGAACACTGAAGCTTTCTTT; CDR3: CASSLMGMNTEAFF
J: TRBJ2-5; size: many; D: TRBD1; V: TRBV10-3; DNA: TGTGCCATCAGTGACCGGGACAGGGGGCCGAAGATGCAAGAGACCCAGTACTTC; CDR3: CAISDRDRGPKMQETQYF
J: TRBJ2-7; size: -; D: TRBD2; V: TRBV20-1; DNA: TGCAGTGCTACCCTAGGACTAGCGGGAGGACTCTCCTACGAGCAGTACTTC; CDR3: CSATLGLAGGLSYEQYF
J: TRBJ2-2; size: few; D: TRBD2; V: TRBV19; DNA: TGTGCCAGTACTAGCGGGAGAACCGGGGAGCTGTTTTTT; CDR3: CASTSGRTGELFF
J: TRBJ1-6; size: -; D: -; V: TRBV19; DNA: TGTGCCAGTAGGACCCTAGGCGACTCCTATAATTCACCCCTCCACTTT; CDR3: CASRTLGDSYNSPLHF
J: TRBJ2-4; size: many; D: TRBD2; V: TRBV7-8; DNA: TGTGCCAGCAGCTTAGAACTGGGCGGGAGGTCCCCTAAAAACATTCAGTACTTC; CDR3: CASSLELGGRSPKNIQYF
J: TRBJ1-6; size: few; D: TRBD1; V: TRBV10-3; DNA: TGTGCCATCAGGAAGGACAGGGGTGATTCACCCCTCCACTTT; CDR3: CAIRKDRGDSPLHF
J: TRBJ2-7; size: many; D: -; V: TRBV7-2; DNA: TGTGCCAGCAGCTTAGTGGTTCCGTGGGAGAGTAACTACGAGCAGTACTTC; CDR3: CASSLVVPWESNYEQYF
J: TRBJ2-1; size: -; D: TRBD2; V: TRBV6-1; DNA: TGTGCCAGCAGGGAACTAGCGGCCAACTCCAATGAGCAGTTCTTC; CDR3: CASRELAANSNEQFF
J: TRBJ2-7; size: many; D: TRBD2; V: TRBV28; DNA: TGTGCCAGCAGTCCTAGCGGGAGTATTTACGAGCAGTACTTC; CDR3: CASSPSGSIYEQYF
J: TRBJ2-7; size: few; D: TRBD2; V: TRBV20-1; DNA: TGCAGCGCTAAGCGGGAGGTCAAATACGAGCAGTACTTC; CDR3: CSAKREVKYEQYF
J: TRBJ2-1; size: many; D: -; V: TRBV7-2; DNA: TGTGCCAGCAGCCGTAGCGGTCCTCCCCTTTACAATGAGCAGTTCTTC; CDR3: CASSRSGPPLYNEQFF
J: TRBJ2-5; size: few; D: -; V: TRBV18; DNA: TGTGCCAGCTCACCTCGGGTGGGGCAGCAAGAGACCCAGTACTTC; CDR3: CASSPRVGQQETQYF
J: TRBJ1-1; size: many; D: -; V: TRBV6-1; DNA: TGTGCCACCCGGCGAGAGGCACTAATGAACACTGAAGCTTTCTTT; CDR3: CATRREALMNTEAFF
J: TRBJ2-7; size: many; D: TRBD1; V: TRBV12-3/TRBV12-4; DNA: TGTGCCAGCACCCGGACAGGGGTCCCCTACGAGCAGTACTTC; CDR3: CASTRTGVPYEQYF